This entry concerns a single TCR beta chain. Its cognate antigen is unknown. This sample was included in a study of tumor-infiltrating lymphocytes in primary liver carcinoma. Production of TCR beta cDNA used 500 ng total RNA together with a constant-region primer. The TCR beta library was amplified through three nested multiplex PCR rounds in a modified ARM-PCR procedure. The two initial PCR rounds, 9 to 11 cycles each, used TRBV1-TRBV30 forward and C-beta reverse primers. In TCRdb, the multiplex PCR reads were re-called with MiXCR into one record per CDR3 protein. Among 80,000 or so distinct CDR3 sequences listed, over 70% were seen once. The study, taken as a whole, reports: The proportion of top clones found throughout all five tumor regions was only about 7-24%. It was tumor-adjacent and tumor-blood pairs that overlapped less than tumor region pairs did. Against blood, tumors held a significantly higher top-250-clone fraction (p = 0.039).

The CDR3 loop spans 13 amino acids. The V end lost 5 bases, the J end lost 4 bases, and 10 bases lay between the germline ends. Germline CDR1 reads SGHTA; CDR2 reads FQGNSA. Unsorted bulk tissue, roughly 19-34 mg of it, served as the source for co-extraction of RNA and DNA. Sequences were obtained from liver tumor tissue from sampling region 4. Subset reported: tumor region T4, right-lateral pole. The rearrangement joins TRBV7-2 to TRBJ2-3; no definite D call. The receptor's source is an older woman with primary liver carcinoma and hepatitis B virus infection. CDR3 in amino acids: CASSDVRADTQYF. In DNA, the CDR3 is TGTGCCAGCAGCGACGTCCGGGCAGATACGCAGTATTTT.